The 4 T cell receptor beta chains in this list originate from one sample, sequenced in a study of chemoradiotherapy in HPV16-positive cancers. Here immunoSEQ multiplex PCR was the method, and the copy in TCRdb shows in-frame clones only, minus some. In the table there are about 22,000 clones, roughly 92% of which are singletons. Sequencing was performed on blood, taken from a patient who underwent chemoradiotherapy. These receptors all stem from a human donor with HPV-associated anogenital cancer.

The genes are TRBV7-6 and TRBJ2-1, with 10 bases fitting TRBD2. V shed 1 base, J shed 9 bases, and the junction held 9 bases outside the gene matches. This CDR3 is built from 16 residues. The germline V gene has CDR1 SGHVS and CDR2 FNYEAQ. CDR3 nucleotide sequence: TGTGCCAGCAGCTTAGTTGCAGCGGGGGGGTACGGTGAGCAGTTCTTC. Translating it yields CASSLVAAGGYGEQFF.

The V and J genes are TRBV5-4 and TRBJ2-7; TRBD1 is a possible D gene (6 bases). Germline CDR1 and CDR2: SGHNT and YYREEE (reference sequence). This CDR3 comprises 14 residues. V was trimmed by 2 bases and J by 4 bases, leaving 13 bases between them. This CDR3 is CASSLKQGKYEQYF. The DNA of the CDR3 is TGTGCCAGCAGCTTAAAACAGGGAAAATACGAGCAGTACTTC.

This chain uses TRBV25-1 with TRBJ2-3, with D perhaps being TRBD1 or TRBD2 (5 bases each). This CDR3 spans 14 amino acids. From germline, CDR1 is MGHDK and CDR2 SYGVNS. Between the trimmed V and J ends, which lost 8 bases and 3 bases, there was a span of 15 bases. CDR3 sequence (DNA): TGTGCCAGCGCCGGGTACGGGGCGACAGATACGCAGTATTTT. Protein product: CASAGYGATDTQYF.

CDR3 bases: TGTGCCATCAGTGGACAGGGGGAGTCTCAGCCCCAGCATTTT. It translates to CAISGQGESQPQHF. This chain links TRBV10-3 with TRBJ1-5; TRBD1 matches at 9 bases. The CDR3 contains 14 residues. V lost 4 bases, J lost 6 bases, and 4 bases stayed unmatched. Germline lookup yields CDR1 ENHRY and CDR2 SYGVKD.